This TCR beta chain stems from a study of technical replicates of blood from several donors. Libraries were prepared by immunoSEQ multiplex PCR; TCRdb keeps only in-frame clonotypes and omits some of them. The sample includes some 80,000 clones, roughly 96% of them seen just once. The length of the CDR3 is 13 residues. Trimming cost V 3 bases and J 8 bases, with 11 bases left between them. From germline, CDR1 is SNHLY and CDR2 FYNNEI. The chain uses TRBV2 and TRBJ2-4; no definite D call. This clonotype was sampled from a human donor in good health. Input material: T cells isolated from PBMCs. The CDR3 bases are TGTGCCAGCAGTGATGGCGGCGTGGACATTCAGTACTTC. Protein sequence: CASSDGGVDIQYF. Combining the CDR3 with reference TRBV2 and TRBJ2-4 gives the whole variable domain EPEVTQTPSHQVTQMGQEVILRCVPISNHLYFYWYRQILGQKVEFLVSFYNNEISEKSEIFDDQFSVERPDGSNFTLKIRSTKLEDSAMYFCASSDGGVDIQYFGAGTRLSVL.